This TCR beta chain was captured by sequencing in a study of blood T cell repertoires in COVID-19. The V gene's germline CDR1 is LNHDA and CDR2 SQIVND (reference sequence). V gave up 4 bases and J gave up 5 bases, with 11 bases separating them. The CDR3 contains 13 residues. Measured with immunoSEQ multiplex PCR; TCRdb has only the in-frame clones, and not every one. The repertoire holds 400,000 or so clones, with roughly 86% as singletons. Sequencing input: PBMCs or T cells enriched from blood (not recorded which). This TCR was sampled from a woman aged 40 to 55 with acute COVID-19. The gene calls are TRBV19 and TRBJ2-5, with D maybe TRBD1 (5 bases). The CDR3 region is CASSRARDETQYF. DNA for the CDR3: TGTGCCAGTAGTAGAGCCAGGGATGAGACCCAGTACTTC.